This TCR beta chain was sequenced for a study of cytomegalovirus exposure and HLA in healthy donors. Notes on the study in general: Sequencing likely produced, as an artifact, a cluster of highly shared sequence variants. In a later analysis, donors in an Asian-associated ancestry cluster reportedly had fewer N-insertions in productive TCRs than the cohort mean.

The PCR contained 60 Vbeta and 13 Jbeta primers. Measured with immunoSEQ multiplex PCR; TCRdb has only the in-frame clones, and not every one. The table records 110,000 to 150,000 clones, over 60% of them present only once. CDR1 and CDR2 from the germline V gene are MGHRA and YSYEKL. CDR3 length: 16 residues. With respect to this clone: Its antigen is still unknown. The junction does not match germline at one end; this may be a read error.

This receptor was identified in a man in his forties in good health and CMV-seronegative. The gene calls are TRBV4-1 and TRBJ1-2; D is undetermined. The sample was PBMCs. The chain's CDR3 is CASSQDPPGALYGYAF. The DNA of the CDR3 is TGCGCCAGCAGCCAAGATCCCCCAGGCGCGCTCTATGGCTACGCCTTC.